The entry below gives a single TCR beta chain sequence along with its context. The method was immunoSEQ multiplex PCR; TCRdb's version includes in-frame clones alone and lacks a portion of them. The table records about 50,000 clones, 45% to 60% of them present only once. The sample belongs to a study of cytotoxic CD8 clonotypes in ibrutinib-treated CLL. Trimming left V 4 bases short and J 5 bases short, with 18 bases between. The length of the CDR3 is 16 residues. The germline V gene has CDR1 SGHRS and CDR2 YFSETQ. The receptor comes from a human donor with chronic lymphocytic leukemia. The sample here was PBMCs, taken after 24 months of ibrutinib treatment. This chain links TRBV5-1 with TRBJ2-2, with D possibly matching TRBD2 (5 bases). The CDR3 DNA reads as TGCGCCAGCAGCCGCCGGGGAGACGAAGGAACCGGGGAGCTGTTTTTT. It encodes CASSRRGDEGTGELFF.